This entry describes one T cell receptor beta chain. TEMRA cells were FACS-enriched, while CD8+ and CD4+ T cells were negatively isolated. Random hexamers served to reverse transcribe roughly 0.5 to 1 ug RNA. Amplification of TCR beta CDR3 was carried out by immunoSEQ multiplex PCR, which covered 54 Vbeta and 13 Jbeta segments. TCRdb reanalysed the immunoSEQ multiplex PCR reads using MiXCR and keeps one entry per CDR3 protein. Here the sample spans about 250,000 distinct CDR3 sequences, around 93% being singletons. This sample is drawn from a study of CD8 T cells in Susac syndrome. This receptor was taken from a human donor with multiple sclerosis. Sequencing input: CD4+ T cells from PBMCs.

CDR3 sequence: CASSLKDGYTF. DNA of the CDR3: TGTGCCAGCTCACTAAAAGACGGCTACACCTTC. The chain uses TRBV18 and TRBJ1-2; no clear D. The CDR3 has 11 residues. V lost 4 bases to trimming and J lost 8 bases, with 8 bases between them. In germline, CDR1 is KGHSH, CDR2 LQKENI.